The 10 T cell receptor beta chains reported below all come from one sample, sequenced in a study of identical twins. TCRdb passed the 5' RACE reads through MiXCR, listing each CDR3 protein once. The sample carries roughly 630,000 distinct CDR3 sequences, less than 9% recorded once. Separately, the same data were catalogued under a study of yellow fever vaccine responses in identical twins.

The sequenced material came from PBMCs. Receptor source: a woman under 30 in good health.

This chain uses TRBV15 with TRBJ2-7; D is ambiguous. The germline CDR1 and CDR2 sequences are LNHNV and YYDKDF (reference sequence). V lost 8 bases, J lost 2 bases, and 16 bases lay in between. This CDR3 comprises 14 residues. The CDR3 loop is CATGPTPGTYEQYF. The CDR3 nucleotides are TGTGCCACCGGACCGACCCCAGGAACCTACGAGCAGTACTTC.

This chain joins TRBV9 and TRBJ2-1, with 7 bases aligning to TRBD2. The CDR3 is made up of 16 amino acids. V dropped 4 bases and J dropped 0; count of bases not matched to a gene: 7. CDR1 and CDR2 from the germline V gene are SGDLS and YYNGEE. The CDR3 DNA reads TGTGCCAGCAGCTTAAGCGGGGTAAGCTCCTACAATGAGCAGTTCTTC. Translating it yields CASSLSGVSSYNEQFF.

In its sample, this clonotype was seen a few times. CDR3 nucleotides: TGTGCCAGCAGCCAAGCCTCGGGGGACGAGCAGTACGTC. Translation gives CASSQASGDEQYV. The chain joins TRBV3-1 to TRBJ2-7; TRBD2 is a possible D gene (6 bases). The CDR3 length is 13 residues. Germline CDR1 is LGHDT and CDR2 is YNNKEL (reference sequence). Trimming removed 1 base from V and 5 bases from J, with 9 bases in between.

This clonotype has a count of ten or more. V is TRBV6-1 and J is TRBJ1-1, with a possible D match to TRBD1 (6 bases). V was trimmed by 3 bases and J by 4 bases, leaving 6 bases between them. The germline V gene encodes CDR1 MNHNS and CDR2 SASEGT. CDR3 length: 12 amino acids. This chain's CDR3 is CASSDRGTEAFF. CDR3 in DNA: TGTGCCAGCAGTGACAGGGGCACTGAAGCTTTCTTT.

This clonotype was counted a few times. This rearrangement joins TRBV19 to TRBJ2-6; D may correspond to TRBD1 or TRBD2 (5 bases each). V lost 6 bases, J lost 0 bases, and 15 bases lay in between. This CDR3 region has 17 residues. Germline CDR1 LNHDA, CDR2 SQIVND (reference sequence). The CDR3 coding sequence is TGTGCCAGTAGCTCAATGGGGGAAACCTCTGGGGCCAACGTCCTGACTTTC. Translation: CASSSMGETSGANVLTF.

A few counts support this clonotype. CDR3 loop: CASRQGGSRETQYF. CDR3 nucleotides: TGTGCCAGCAGACAGGGTGGTTCGCGGGAGACCCAGTACTTC. This chain links TRBV28 with TRBJ2-5; a weak D match, TRBD1 (6 bases). CDR1 MDHEN and CDR2 SYDVKM come from the germline V gene. V was pared by 6 bases and J by 5 bases, with 16 bases between. The length of the CDR3 is 14 residues.

The chain is built from TRBV20-1 and TRBJ2-1, with D perhaps TRBD1 (5 bases). The CDR3 covers 14 residues. Germline CDR1 reads DFQATT; CDR2 reads SNEGSKA (reference sequence). Trimming removed 1 base from V and 0 bases from J, with 7 bases in between. This CDR3 is CSARVTASYNEQFF. CDR3 in DNA: TGCAGTGCTAGAGTGACAGCCTCCTACAATGAGCAGTTCTTC.

The chain recombines TRBV3-1 with TRBJ2-1; D is undetermined. The CDR3 has 15 amino acids. Germline assignment: CDR1 LGHDT and CDR2 YNNKEL (reference sequence). V dropped 1 base and J dropped 2 bases, with 9 bases sitting between them. This CDR3 reads CASSQGLTTYNEQFF. DNA of the CDR3: TGTGCCAGCAGCCAAGGACTTACCACCTACAATGAGCAGTTCTTC.

The chain joins TRBV28 to TRBJ2-7; D uncertain. The V gene's germline CDR1 is MDHEN and CDR2 SYDVKM. The CDR3 is 15 amino acids. Trimming removed 6 bases at V and 0 bases at J, with 15 bases between. The CDR3 DNA is TGTGCCAGCAGACAGCAGAAGCCATCCTCCTACGAGCAGTACTTC. This encodes CASRQQKPSSYEQYF.

This clonotype appeared many times. V gene TRBV15 combines with J gene TRBJ2-5, with TRBD2 identical over 11 bases. CDR1 is LNHNV and CDR2 is YYDKDF in the germline V gene (reference sequence). J gave up 4 bases and V 5 bases, and 9 bases lay outside the gene matches. The CDR3 is made up of 16 amino acids. DNA of the CDR3: TGTGCCACCAGCCCTGACTTAGCGGGGGGGCGAGAGACCCAGTACTTC. Translated: CATSPDLAGGRETQYF.